This T cell receptor beta chain was captured in a study of T cell responses to AZD1222 COVID-19 vaccine. Broader study findings: At study baseline, merely roughly 6 AZD1222 recipients were seropositive.

TCRdb's table, derived via immunoSEQ multiplex PCR, lists solely in-frame clones and lacks some. The data show over 65,000 clones, approximately 90% seen once. Points on this clone: Its specificity is not known.

This sample comprised peripheral blood, obtained on day 0 of AZD1222 vaccination. This TCR was recovered from an adult in good health.

CDR3 sequence (DNA): TGTGCCAGCAGTTACTGGCGAGTTACCTTCGGGGAGCTGTTTTTT. Its translation: CASSYWRVTFGELFF. This chain uses TRBV6-5 with TRBJ2-2; unclear D gene. The CDR3 sequence is 15 residues long. Per the germline V gene, CDR1 is MNHEY and CDR2 is SVGAGI. The V end was cut by 1 base, the J end by 7 bases, with 13 bases between.